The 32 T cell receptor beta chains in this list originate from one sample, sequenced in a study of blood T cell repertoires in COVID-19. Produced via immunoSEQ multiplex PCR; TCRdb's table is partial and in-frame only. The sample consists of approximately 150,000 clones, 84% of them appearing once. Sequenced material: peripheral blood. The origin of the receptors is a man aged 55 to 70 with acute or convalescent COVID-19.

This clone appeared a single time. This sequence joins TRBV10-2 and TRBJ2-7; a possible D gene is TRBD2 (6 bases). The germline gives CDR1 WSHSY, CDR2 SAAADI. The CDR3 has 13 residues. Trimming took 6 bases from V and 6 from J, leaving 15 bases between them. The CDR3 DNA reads TGCGCCAGCAGGCAGGGCGCGGAGGGCGAGCAGTACTTC. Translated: CASRQGAEGEQYF.

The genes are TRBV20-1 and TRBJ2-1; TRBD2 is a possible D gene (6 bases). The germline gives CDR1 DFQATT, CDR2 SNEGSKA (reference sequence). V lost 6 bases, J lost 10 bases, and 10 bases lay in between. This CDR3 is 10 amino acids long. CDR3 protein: CSAPRGEQFF. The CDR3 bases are TGCAGTGCCCCCCGGGGGGAGCAGTTCTTC.

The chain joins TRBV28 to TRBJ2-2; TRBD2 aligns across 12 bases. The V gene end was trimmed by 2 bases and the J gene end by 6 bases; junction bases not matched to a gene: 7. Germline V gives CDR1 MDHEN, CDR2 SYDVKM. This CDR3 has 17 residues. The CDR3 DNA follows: TGTGCCAGCAGTTTACTGACTAGCGGGAGTGGGGCCGGGGAGCTGTTTTTT. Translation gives CASSLLTSGSGAGELFF.

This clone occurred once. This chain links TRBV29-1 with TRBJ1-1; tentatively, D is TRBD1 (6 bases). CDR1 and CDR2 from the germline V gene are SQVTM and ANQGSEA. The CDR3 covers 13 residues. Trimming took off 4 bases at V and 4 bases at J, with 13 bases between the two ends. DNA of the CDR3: TGCAGCGTTGGGAAGGGGGATATCACTGAAGCTTTCTTT. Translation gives CSVGKGDITEAFF.

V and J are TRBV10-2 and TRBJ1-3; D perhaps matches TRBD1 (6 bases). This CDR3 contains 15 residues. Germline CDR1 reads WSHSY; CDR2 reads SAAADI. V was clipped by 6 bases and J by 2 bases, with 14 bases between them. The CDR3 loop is CASRGPAGAGNTIYF. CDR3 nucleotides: TGCGCCAGCAGGGGTCCGGCAGGGGCTGGAAACACCATATATTTT.

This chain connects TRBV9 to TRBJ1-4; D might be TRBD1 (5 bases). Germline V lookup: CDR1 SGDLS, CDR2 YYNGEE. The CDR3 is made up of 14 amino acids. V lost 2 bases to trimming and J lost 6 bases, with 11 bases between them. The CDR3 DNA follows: TGTGCCAGCAGCGTTAGTGGGACTGATGAAAAACTGTTTTTT. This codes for CASSVSGTDEKLFF.

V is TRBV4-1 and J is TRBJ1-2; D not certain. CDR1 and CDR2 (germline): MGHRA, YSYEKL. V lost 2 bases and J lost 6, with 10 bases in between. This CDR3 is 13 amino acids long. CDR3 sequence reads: CASSQPQSDGYTF. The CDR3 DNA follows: TGCGCCAGCAGCCAACCACAGTCAGATGGCTACACCTTC.

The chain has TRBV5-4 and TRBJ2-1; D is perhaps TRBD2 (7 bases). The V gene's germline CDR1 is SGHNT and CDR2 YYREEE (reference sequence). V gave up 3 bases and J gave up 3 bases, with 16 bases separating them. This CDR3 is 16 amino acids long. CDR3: CASSSSAGAFYNEQFF. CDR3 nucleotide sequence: TGTGCCAGCAGCTCTTCGGCGGGGGCGTTCTACAATGAGCAGTTCTTC.

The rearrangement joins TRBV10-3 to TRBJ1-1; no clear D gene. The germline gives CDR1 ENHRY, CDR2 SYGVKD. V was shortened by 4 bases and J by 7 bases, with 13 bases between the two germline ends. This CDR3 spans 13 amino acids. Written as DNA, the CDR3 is TGTGCCATCAGTGCGAGGATAGGATTTGAAGCTTTCTTT. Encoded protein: CAISARIGFEAFF.

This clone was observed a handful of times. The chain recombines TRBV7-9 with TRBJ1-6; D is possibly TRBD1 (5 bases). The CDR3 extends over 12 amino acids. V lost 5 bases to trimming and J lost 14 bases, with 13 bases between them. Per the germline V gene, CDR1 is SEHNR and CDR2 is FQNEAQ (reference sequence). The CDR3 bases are TGTGCCAGCAGCGGCGGGACTCAATCCCTCCACTTT. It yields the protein CASSGGTQSLHF.

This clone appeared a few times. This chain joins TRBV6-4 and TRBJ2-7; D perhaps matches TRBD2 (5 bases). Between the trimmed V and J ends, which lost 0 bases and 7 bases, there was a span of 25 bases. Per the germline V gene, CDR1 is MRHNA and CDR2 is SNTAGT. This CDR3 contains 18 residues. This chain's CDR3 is CASSDSARLRAVPGEQYF. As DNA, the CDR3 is TGTGCCAGCAGTGACTCGGCTAGGCTACGAGCAGTGCCGGGGGAGCAGTACTTC.

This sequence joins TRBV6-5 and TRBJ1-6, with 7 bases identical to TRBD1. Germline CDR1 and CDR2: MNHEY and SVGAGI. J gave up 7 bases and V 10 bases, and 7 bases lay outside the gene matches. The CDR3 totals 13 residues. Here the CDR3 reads CATPGQWNSPLHF. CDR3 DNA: TGTGCCACTCCGGGACAGTGGAATTCACCCCTCCACTTT.

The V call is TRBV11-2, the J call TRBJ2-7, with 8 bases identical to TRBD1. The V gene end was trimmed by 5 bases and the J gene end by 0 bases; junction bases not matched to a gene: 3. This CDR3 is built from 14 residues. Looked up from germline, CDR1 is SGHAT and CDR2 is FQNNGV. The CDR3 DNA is TGTGCCAGCAGCGCCGGGACAGGCTCCTACGAGCAGTACTTC. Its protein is CASSAGTGSYEQYF. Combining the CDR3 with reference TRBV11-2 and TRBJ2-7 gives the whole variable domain EAGVAQSPRYKIIEKRQSVAFWCNPISGHATLYWYQQILGQGPKLLIQFQNNGVVDDSQLPKDRFSAERLKGVDSTLKIQPAKLEDSAVYLCASSAGTGSYEQYFGPGTRLTVT.

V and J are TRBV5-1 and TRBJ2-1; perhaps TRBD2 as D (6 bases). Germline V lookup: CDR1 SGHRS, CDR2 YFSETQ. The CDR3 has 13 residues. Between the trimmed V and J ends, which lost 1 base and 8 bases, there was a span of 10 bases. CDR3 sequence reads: CASSLIGSDEQFF. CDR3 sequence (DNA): TGCGCCAGCAGCTTGATCGGGAGTGATGAGCAGTTCTTC.

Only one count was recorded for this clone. Written as DNA, the CDR3 is TGTGCCAGCTCACCAATAGGACAGGGGCTCCGGGAGCTGTTTTTT. It translates to CASSPIGQGLRELFF. The V call is TRBV18, the J call TRBJ2-2; TRBD1 matches 9 bases. This CDR3 has 15 amino acids. Germline loops: CDR1 KGHSH, CDR2 LQKENI. J was trimmed by 9 bases and V by 2 bases; bases with no gene match: 7.

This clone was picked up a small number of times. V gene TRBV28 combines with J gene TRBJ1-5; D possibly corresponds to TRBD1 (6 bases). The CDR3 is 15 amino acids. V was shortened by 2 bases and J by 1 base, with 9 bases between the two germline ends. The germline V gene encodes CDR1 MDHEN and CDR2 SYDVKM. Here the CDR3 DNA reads TGTGCCAGCAGTTTACAGGGGCCCAGCAATCAGCCCCAGCATTTT. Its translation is CASSLQGPSNQPQHF. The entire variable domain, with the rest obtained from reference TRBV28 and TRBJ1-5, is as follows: DVKVTQSSRYLVKRTGEKVFLECVQDMDHENMFWYRQDPGLGLRLIYFSYDVKMKEKGDIPEGYSVSREKKERFSLILESASTNQTSMYLCASSLQGPSNQPQHFGDGTRLSIL.

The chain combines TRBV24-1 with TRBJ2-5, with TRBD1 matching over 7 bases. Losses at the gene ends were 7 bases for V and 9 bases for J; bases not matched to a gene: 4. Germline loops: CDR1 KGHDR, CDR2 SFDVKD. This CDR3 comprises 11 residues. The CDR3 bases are TGTGCCACCAGGGACAGGCCGGCCCAGTACTTC. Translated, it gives CATRDRPAQYF.

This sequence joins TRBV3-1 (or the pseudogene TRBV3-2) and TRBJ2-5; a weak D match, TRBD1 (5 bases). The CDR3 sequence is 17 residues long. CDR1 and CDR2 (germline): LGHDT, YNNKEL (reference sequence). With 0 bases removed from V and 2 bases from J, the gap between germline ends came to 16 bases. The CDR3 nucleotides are TGTGCCAGCAGCCAAGAAGTCGGACACCCACCACAAGAGACCCAGTACTTC. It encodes CASSQEVGHPPQETQYF.

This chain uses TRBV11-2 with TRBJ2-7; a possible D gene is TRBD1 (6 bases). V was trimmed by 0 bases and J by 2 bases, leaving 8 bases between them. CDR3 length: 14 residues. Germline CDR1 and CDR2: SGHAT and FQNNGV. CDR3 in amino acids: CASSLEQGPYEQYF. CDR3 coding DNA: TGTGCCAGCAGCTTAGAACAGGGTCCCTACGAGCAGTACTTC.

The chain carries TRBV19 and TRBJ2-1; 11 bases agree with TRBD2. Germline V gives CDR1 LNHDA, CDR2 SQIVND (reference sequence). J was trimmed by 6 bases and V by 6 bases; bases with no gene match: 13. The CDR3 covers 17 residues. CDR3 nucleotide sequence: TGTGCCAGTAGGGGGCGACTAGCGGGAACCCTCGGCAATGAGCAGTTCTTC. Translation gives CASRGRLAGTLGNEQFF.

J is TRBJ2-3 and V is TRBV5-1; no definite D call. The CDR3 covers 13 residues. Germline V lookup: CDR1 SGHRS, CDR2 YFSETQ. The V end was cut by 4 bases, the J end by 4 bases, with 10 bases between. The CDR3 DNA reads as TGCGCCAGCAGCCCATCCCCGGCAGATACGCAGTATTTT. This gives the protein CASSPSPADTQYF.

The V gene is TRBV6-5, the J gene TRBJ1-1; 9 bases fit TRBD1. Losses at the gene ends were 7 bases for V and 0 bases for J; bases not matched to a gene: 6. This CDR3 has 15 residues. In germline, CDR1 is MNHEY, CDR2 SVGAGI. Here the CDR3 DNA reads TGTGCCAGCACTAGACAGGGGGTAATGAACACTGAAGCTTTCTTT. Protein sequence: CASTRQGVMNTEAFF.

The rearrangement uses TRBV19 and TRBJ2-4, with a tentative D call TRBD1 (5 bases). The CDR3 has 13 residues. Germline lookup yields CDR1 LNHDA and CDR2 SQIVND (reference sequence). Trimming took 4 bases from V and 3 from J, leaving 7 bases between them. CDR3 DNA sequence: TGTGCCAGTAGTAAGGGGTACAAAAACATTCAGTACTTC. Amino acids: CASSKGYKNIQYF.

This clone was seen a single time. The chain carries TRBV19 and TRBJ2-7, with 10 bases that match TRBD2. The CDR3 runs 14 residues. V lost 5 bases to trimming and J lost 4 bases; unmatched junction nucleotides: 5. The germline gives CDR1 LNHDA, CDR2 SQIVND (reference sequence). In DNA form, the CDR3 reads TGTGCCAGTAGTTCTAGCGGGGGCTTTTACGAGCAGTACTTC. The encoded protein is CASSSSGGFYEQYF.

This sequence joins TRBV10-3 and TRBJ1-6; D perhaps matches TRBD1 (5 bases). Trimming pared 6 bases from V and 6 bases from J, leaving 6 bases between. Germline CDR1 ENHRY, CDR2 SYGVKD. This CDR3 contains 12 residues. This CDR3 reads CAIRQVNSPLHF. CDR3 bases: TGTGCCATCAGACAGGTTAATTCACCCCTCCACTTT.

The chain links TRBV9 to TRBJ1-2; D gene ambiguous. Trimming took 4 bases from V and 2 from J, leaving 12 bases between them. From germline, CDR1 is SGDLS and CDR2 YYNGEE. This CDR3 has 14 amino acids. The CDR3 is CASSLHNSNYGYTF. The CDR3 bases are TGTGCCAGCAGCCTCCATAATAGCAACTATGGCTACACCTTC.

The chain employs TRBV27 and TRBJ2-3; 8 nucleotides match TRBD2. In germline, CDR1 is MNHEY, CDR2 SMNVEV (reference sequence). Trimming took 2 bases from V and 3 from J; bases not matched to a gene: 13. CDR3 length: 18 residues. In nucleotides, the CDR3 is TGTGCCAGCAGTTTAATCGGGGGGGGCTTAGGCTCAACAGATACGCAGTATTTT. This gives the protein CASSLIGGGLGSTDTQYF.

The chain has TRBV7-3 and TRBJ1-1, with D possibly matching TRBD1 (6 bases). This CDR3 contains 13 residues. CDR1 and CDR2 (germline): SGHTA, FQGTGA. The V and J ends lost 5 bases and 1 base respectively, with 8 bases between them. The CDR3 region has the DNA TGTGCCAGCAGCCCAGGGGCGAACACTGAAGCTTTCTTT. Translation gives CASSPGANTEAFF.

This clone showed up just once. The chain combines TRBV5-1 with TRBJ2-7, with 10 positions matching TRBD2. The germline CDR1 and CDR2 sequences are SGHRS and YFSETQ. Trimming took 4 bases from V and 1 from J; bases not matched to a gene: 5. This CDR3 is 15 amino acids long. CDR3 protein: CASSGGTSVSYEQYF. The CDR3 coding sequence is TGCGCCAGCAGCGGCGGGACTAGCGTTTCCTACGAGCAGTACTTC.

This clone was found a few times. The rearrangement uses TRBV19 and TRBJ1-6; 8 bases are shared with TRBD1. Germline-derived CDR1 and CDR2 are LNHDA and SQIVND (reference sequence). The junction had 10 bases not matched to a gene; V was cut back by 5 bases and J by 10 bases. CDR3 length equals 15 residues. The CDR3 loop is CASSVSTGEGSPLHF. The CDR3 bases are TGTGCCAGTAGTGTCTCGACAGGGGAGGGCTCACCCCTCCACTTT.

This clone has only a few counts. This CDR3 is CASSGGGLTYEQYF. CDR3 coding DNA: TGTGCCAGCAGTGGTGGGGGGTTGACCTACGAGCAGTACTTC. The V call is TRBV25-1, the J call TRBJ2-7; tentatively, D is TRBD2 (6 bases). V gave up 4 bases and J gave up 2 bases, with 12 bases separating them. In germline, CDR1 is MGHDK, CDR2 SYGVNS. The CDR3 totals 14 residues.

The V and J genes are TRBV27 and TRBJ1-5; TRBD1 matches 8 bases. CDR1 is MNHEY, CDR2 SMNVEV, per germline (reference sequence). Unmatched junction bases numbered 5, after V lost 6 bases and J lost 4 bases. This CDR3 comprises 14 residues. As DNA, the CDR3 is TGTGCCAGCAGGCCGAACAGGGGGAATCAGCCCCAGCATTTT. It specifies CASRPNRGNQPQHF.